The 10 T cell receptor beta chains reported below all come from one sample, sequenced in a study of cytomegalovirus exposure and HLA in healthy donors. The assay was immunoSEQ multiplex PCR, and TCRdb's table has in-frame clones only and misses some. The sample includes about 220,000 clones, about 89% of them seen just once. Sequencing used PBMCs. The receptors here all came from a woman younger than 30 in good health and CMV-seronegative.

The chain is built from TRBV5-1 and TRBJ1-3; 7 bases match TRBD1. This CDR3 spans 14 amino acids. V lost 4 bases to trimming and J lost 4 bases; unmatched junction nucleotides: 5. In germline, CDR1 is SGHRS, CDR2 YFSETQ. CDR3 region: CASSGGTEGNTIYF. In DNA form, the CDR3 reads TGCGCCAGCAGCGGCGGGACAGAAGGAAACACCATATATTTT.

To note about this clone: This sample includes further DNA sequences coding for the same CDR3. J is TRBJ1-4 and V is TRBV27; 10 bases line up with TRBD1. CDR1 is MNHEY and CDR2 is SMNVEV in the germline V gene (reference sequence). With 5 bases clipped from V and 10 bases from J, the junction kept 4 bases outside the gene matches. This CDR3 is built from 13 residues. CDR3 nucleotides: TGTGCCAGCAGTCCGGACAGGGGGTCAAAACTGTTTTTT. It encodes CASSPDRGSKLFF.

This clone was detected many times. The chain uses TRBV6-1 and TRBJ2-7, with TRBD1 matching over 8 bases. J lost 7 bases, V lost 2 bases, and 13 bases had no gene match. CDR1 is MNHNS and CDR2 is SASEGT in the germline V gene. The CDR3 spans 16 residues. CDR3 region: CASSEFQGQVGGEQYF. The CDR3 region has the DNA TGTGCCAGCAGTGAATTTCAGGGACAGGTAGGGGGGGAGCAGTACTTC.

The chain carries TRBV15 and TRBJ2-3; perhaps TRBD2 as D (6 bases). There are 15 residues in the CDR3. V dropped 9 bases and J dropped 7 bases, with 23 bases sitting between them. Germline values: CDR1 LNHNV, CDR2 YYDKDF (reference sequence). The CDR3 nucleotides read TGTGCCACTTCGGAAACTGCGGGAACCTTATATACGCAGTATTTT. This gives the protein CATSETAGTLYTQYF. The full variable domain, its missing parts supplied by reference TRBV15 and TRBJ2-3, is DAMVIQNPRYQVTQFGKPVTLSCSQTLNHNVMYWYQQKSSQAPKLLFHYYDKDFNNEADTPDNFQSRRPNTSFCFLDIRSPGLGDTAMYLCATSETAGTLYTQYFGPGTRLTVL.

The chain couples TRBV6-5 to TRBJ2-7, with 7 bases lining up with TRBD2. The CDR3 is 15 residues long. Germline V gene data show CDR1 as MNHEY and CDR2 as SVGAGI. V gave up 0 bases and J gave up 4 bases; unmatched junction bases: 6. CDR3 protein: CASSYSGTTQYEQYF. DNA of the CDR3: TGTGCCAGCAGTTACTCCGGGACTACTCAATACGAGCAGTACTTC.

The chain carries TRBV5-1 and TRBJ2-1; 9 positions match TRBD1. Unmatched junction bases numbered 18, after V lost 2 bases and J lost 3 bases. Germline V CDR1 and CDR2: SGHRS, YFSETQ. The CDR3 consists of 20 residues. The CDR3: CASSFVPKPGQGRLYNEQFF. The CDR3 nucleotides read TGCGCCAGCAGCTTCGTCCCGAAACCGGGACAGGGTAGGCTCTACAATGAGCAGTTCTTC. Supplemented by reference TRBV5-1 and TRBJ2-1, the full variable domain reads KAGVTQTPRYLIKTRGQQVTLSCSPISGHRSVSWYQQTPGQGLQFLFEYFSETQRNKGNFPGRFSGRQFSNSRSEMNVSTLELGDSALYLCASSFVPKPGQGRLYNEQFFGPGTRLTVL.

Details on this clone: At one of its ends the junction is not consistent with the germline gene, which may arise from a read error. The chain combines TRBV5-6 with TRBJ1-2; 7 nucleotides line up with TRBD1. CDR1 and CDR2 from the germline V gene are SGHDT and YYEEEE. The CDR3 spans 16 residues. Here the CDR3 DNA reads TGTGCCAGCAGATTGGGGCGTTTAGGGGGCCCATATGGCTACACCTTC. This gives the protein CASRLGRLGGPYGYTF.

The CDR3 sequence: CASSVRTGNRALYNEQFF. DNA of the CDR3: TGCGCCAGCAGCGTACGTACAGGGAACAGAGCTTTGTACAATGAGCAGTTCTTC. The chain is built from TRBV5-1 and TRBJ2-1; possible D gene TRBD1, 6 bases. The V gene lost 4 bases and the J gene lost 4 bases, with 24 bases spanning the gap. The V gene's germline CDR1 is SGHRS and CDR2 YFSETQ. CDR3 length equals 18 residues.

This clone was recorded only once. V is TRBV14 and J is TRBJ2-5, with 8 bases identical to TRBD2. This CDR3 is 18 amino acids long. V lost 4 bases and J lost 5; bases outside the gene matches: 18. Germline V gene lookup returns CDR1 SGHDN and CDR2 FVKESK. This CDR3 is CASSPRVGSGDASETQYF. The CDR3 DNA reads TGTGCCAGCAGCCCCCGAGTGGGTAGCGGGGACGCCTCGGAGACCCAGTACTTC. Variable domain in full (rest from reference TRBV14 and TRBJ2-5): EAGVTQFPSHSVIEKGQTVTLRCDPISGHDNLYWYRRVMGKEIKFLLHFVKESKQDESGMPNNRFLAERTGGTYSTLKVQPAELEDSGVYFCASSPRVGSGDASETQYFGPGTRLLVL.

A few counts support this clone. The V gene is TRBV28, the J gene TRBJ1-2; D is possibly TRBD1 (6 bases). Germline V CDR1 and CDR2: MDHEN, SYDVKM. The CDR3 runs 13 residues. Trimming removed 5 bases from V and 8 bases from J, with 15 bases in between. CDR3 sequence: CASSLSGARGYTF. DNA of the CDR3: TGTGCCAGCAGTCTCTCAGGGGCGCGGGGCTACACCTTC.